This TCR beta chain comes out of a study of blood T cell repertoires in COVID-19. For the study at large: Specimens from acute and convalescent COVID-19 originated in the United States, Italy and Spain.

The V gene's germline CDR1 is SNHLY and CDR2 FYNNEI. This CDR3 spans 12 amino acids. Germline trimming cut 7 bases from V and 5 bases from J; bases unmatched to any gene: 2. Clinical history reported by participants formed the basis on which cohorts were assigned. Methods used by the authors: Researchers report that nucleated cell counts were estimated from reference gene primer amplification. The repertoire was sequenced with immunoSEQ multiplex PCR; TCRdb's copy has only in-frame clones and lacks some. V, J and clone size reflect that table, while D and trimming were determined from the DNA. The table lists about 400,000 clones, around 90% of them singletons.

The sequencing sample was made of PBMCs or T cells enriched from blood (not recorded which). The receptor comes from a woman aged 40 to 55 with acute COVID-19. The chain joins TRBV2 to TRBJ1-5; 7 nucleotides agree with TRBD1. The CDR3 reads CASNTGDQPQHF. CDR3 in DNA: TGTGCCAGCAACACAGGGGATCAGCCCCAGCATTTT.